What follows are 30 T cell receptor beta chains derived from one specimen sequenced in a study of cytomegalovirus exposure and HLA in healthy donors. Amplification used 60 Vbeta primers and 13 Jbeta primers. This table comes from immunoSEQ multiplex PCR, and its TCRdb copy is limited to in-frame clones, with some not included. The repertoire holds fewer than 150,000 clones, with over 80% as singletons. Specimen: PBMCs. The receptors stem from a man over 45 in good health and CMV-seronegative.

The chain has TRBV27 and TRBJ1-2, with TRBD1 as a possible D gene (5 bases). CDR1 MNHEY and CDR2 SMNVEV come from the germline V gene (reference sequence). The CDR3 spans 16 residues. The V gene lost 5 bases and the J gene lost 0 bases, with 16 bases spanning the gap. In nucleotides, the CDR3 is TGTGCCAGCAGTCTCGGGACTGGGGAAACTAACTATGGCTACACCTTC. Protein product: CASSLGTGETNYGYTF.

V is TRBV5-8 and J is TRBJ1-2; D might be TRBD1 (6 bases). V shed 3 bases and J shed 6 bases, with 15 bases lying between them. CDR3 size: 14 residues. CDR1 is SGHTS, CDR2 YDEGEE, per germline. The CDR3 loop reads CASSYREQGNGYTF. DNA of the CDR3: TGTGCCAGCAGCTACAGGGAGCAGGGAAATGGCTACACCTTC.

V gene TRBV2 combines with J gene TRBJ1-5; D is unclear. Trimming took 4 bases from V and 0 from J, leaving 10 bases between them. The length of the CDR3 is 15 residues. The germline gives CDR1 SNHLY, CDR2 FYNNEI. The chain's CDR3 is CASSVRQDSNQPQHF. The CDR3 coding sequence is TGTGCCAGCAGTGTTCGGCAGGATAGCAATCAGCCCCAGCATTTT.

The V gene is TRBV18, the J gene TRBJ1-1; D perhaps matches TRBD1 (6 bases). Germline CDR1 reads KGHSH; CDR2 reads LQKENI. The CDR3 consists of 16 residues. The ends were cut back, 0 bases at V and 0 bases at J, with 11 bases in the middle. This CDR3 is CASSPPAGAMNTEAFF. CDR3 nucleotides: TGTGCCAGCTCACCACCGGCAGGGGCCATGAACACTGAAGCTTTCTTT.

This chain links TRBV19 with TRBJ1-5; D is perhaps TRBD1 (5 bases). The CDR3 sequence is 16 residues long. The germline V and J ends were trimmed by 5 bases and 2 bases, with 16 bases remaining between them. Germline V gene sequence: CDR1 LNHDA, CDR2 SQIVND (reference sequence). As DNA, the CDR3 is TGTGCCAGTAGTCCGATCAGGGTTCTGCGCAATCAGCCCCAGCATTTT. Its translation is CASSPIRVLRNQPQHF.

The chain is built from TRBV11-3 and TRBJ1-1; D call uncertain. The length of the CDR3 is 13 residues. Germline loops: CDR1 SGHNT, CDR2 YENEEA. The germline V and J ends were trimmed by 3 bases and 1 base, with 6 bases remaining between them. Here the CDR3 reads CASSFSGNTEAFF. As DNA, the CDR3 is TGTGCCAGCAGCTTTTCGGGGAACACTGAAGCTTTCTTT.

V and J are TRBV5-4 and TRBJ2-2; 7 bases agree with TRBD1. Trimming removed 0 bases from V and 2 bases from J; junction bases left unmatched: 1. Germline V gives CDR1 SGHNT, CDR2 YYREEE (reference sequence). The CDR3 has 15 residues. The CDR3, as DNA: TGTGCCAGCAGCTTGGACAGGGGTAACACCGGGGAGCTGTTTTTT. Protein sequence: CASSLDRGNTGELFF.

The V gene is TRBV5-6, the J gene TRBJ2-7; 7 positions match TRBD2. The CDR3 consists of 15 residues. The V gene end was trimmed by 2 bases and the J gene end by 0 bases; junction bases not matched to a gene: 5. Germline CDR1 SGHDT, CDR2 YYEEEE. The CDR3, as DNA: TGTGCCAGCAGCTTCGGACTAGATTCCTCCTACGAGCAGTACTTC. The encoded protein is CASSFGLDSSYEQYF.

The CDR3: CASRGPGGYGYTF. CDR3 sequence (DNA): TGTGCCAGTAGGGGGCCAGGGGGCTATGGCTACACCTTC. The rearrangement joins TRBV19 to TRBJ1-2; 7 bases align to TRBD1. The CDR3 covers 13 residues. Trimming cost V 6 bases and J 4 bases; bases outside gene matches: 5. The germline gives CDR1 LNHDA, CDR2 SQIVND (reference sequence). The whole variable domain, filled in from reference TRBV19 and TRBJ1-2, reads DGGITQSPKYLFRKEGQNVTLSCEQNLNHDAMYWYRQDPGQGLRLIYYSQIVNDFQKGDIAEGYSVSREKKESFPLTVTSAQKNPTAFYLCASRGPGGYGYTFGSGTRLTVV.

The genes are TRBV27 and TRBJ1-2; D not certain. Trimming took off 4 bases at V and 2 bases at J, with 14 bases between the two ends. This CDR3 spans 15 amino acids. In germline, CDR1 is MNHEY, CDR2 SMNVEV (reference sequence). The CDR3 spells CASSSVGLMNYGYTF. The DNA for the CDR3 is TGTGCCAGCAGTTCCGTCGGACTGATGAACTATGGCTACACCTTC.

A note on this clone: At the DNA level, this CDR3 is encoded by other sequences in the same sample as well. The gene calls are TRBV4-2 and TRBJ1-4; no firm D call. Germline CDR1 and CDR2: LGHNA and YNFKEQ. CDR3 size: 16 residues. The V end lost 2 bases, the J end lost 8 bases, and 18 bases lay between the germline ends. The CDR3 is CASSQLTGMGGEKLFF. CDR3 in DNA: TGTGCCAGCAGCCAACTTACCGGGATGGGAGGCGAAAAACTGTTTTTT.

This chain links TRBV7-9 with TRBJ2-1, with 8 bases fitting TRBD2. Germline lookup yields CDR1 SEHNR and CDR2 FQNEAQ (reference sequence). There are 17 residues in the CDR3. The trim removed 5 bases at V and 5 bases at J, leaving 14 bases unmatched. The CDR3 sequence: CASSTPSGGFIDNEQFF. In nucleotides, the CDR3 is TGTGCCAGCAGCACCCCCTCGGGGGGGTTTATTGACAATGAGCAGTTCTTC. Supplemented by reference TRBV7-9 and TRBJ2-1, the full variable domain reads DTGVSQNPRHKITKRGQNVTFRCDPISEHNRLYWYRQTLGQGPEFLTYFQNEAQLEKSRLLSDRFSAERPKGSFSTLEIQRTEQGDSAMYLCASSTPSGGFIDNEQFFGPGTRLTVL.

This clone was observed a single time. The CDR3 DNA follows: TGTGCCAGCAGCGACCCGGGAGTCTCTGGCAATGAGCAGTTCTTC. This translates into CASSDPGVSGNEQFF. The chain employs TRBV7-9 and TRBJ2-1; D is perhaps TRBD2 (6 bases). V was shortened by 5 bases and J by 6 bases, with 17 bases between the two germline ends. The CDR3 has 15 amino acids. Germline V gene data show CDR1 as SEHNR and CDR2 as FQNEAQ (reference sequence).

This chain connects TRBV7-2 to TRBJ2-7; perhaps TRBD1 as D (5 bases). The CDR3 extends over 14 amino acids. V was trimmed by 5 bases and J by 4 bases, leaving 15 bases between them. CDR1 and CDR2 (germline): SGHTA, FQGNSA. CDR3 DNA: TGTGCCAGCAGCCCGACAGTCGTCGGTTACGAGCAGTACTTC. Translation gives CASSPTVVGYEQYF.

DNA of the CDR3: TGCGCCAGCAGCCTAGGACAGGAAGACACCGGGGAGCTGTTTTTT. This encodes CASSLGQEDTGELFF. The chain joins TRBV5-1 to TRBJ2-2; 7 positions match TRBD1. CDR3 size: 15 residues. Germline V gene sequence: CDR1 SGHRS, CDR2 YFSETQ. V was clipped by 4 bases and J by 3 bases; unmatched bases: 6.

Only one count was recorded for this clone. The V call is TRBV5-1, the J call TRBJ2-7, with 7 nucleotides matching TRBD1. Germline V gives CDR1 SGHRS, CDR2 YFSETQ. The CDR3 totals 14 residues. The ends lost 0 bases at V and 2 bases at J; junction bases unmatched: 2. CDR3 DNA: TGCGCCAGCAGCTTGGGGGGACAGACCTACGAGCAGTACTTC. Translating it yields CASSLGGQTYEQYF.

This rearrangement joins TRBV5-1 to TRBJ2-5; maybe TRBD1 (5 bases). The CDR3 covers 13 residues. V was pared by 2 bases and J by 2 bases, with 7 bases between. From germline, CDR1 is SGHRS and CDR2 YFSETQ. DNA of the CDR3: TGCGCCAGCAGCTTCGCAGGGCAAGAGACCCAGTACTTC. This gives the protein CASSFAGQETQYF. Full variable domain (remainder filled in from reference TRBV5-1 and TRBJ2-5): KAGVTQTPRYLIKTRGQQVTLSCSPISGHRSVSWYQQTPGQGLQFLFEYFSETQRNKGNFPGRFSGRQFSNSRSEMNVSTLELGDSALYLCASSFAGQETQYFGPGTRLLVL.

The CDR3 sequence is CASSQPDLETQYF. CDR3 in DNA: TGCGCCAGCAGCCAGCCAGATTTGGAGACCCAGTACTTC. The chain is built from TRBV4-1 and TRBJ2-5, with no clear D. The CDR3 has 13 residues. V was trimmed by 3 bases and J by 5 bases, leaving 10 bases between them. Per the germline V gene, CDR1 is MGHRA and CDR2 is YSYEKL.

Remarks on this clone: Other DNA sequences in the sample encode the same CDR3. The chain uses TRBV2 and TRBJ2-2; a possible D gene is TRBD1 (7 bases). Germline CDR1 is SNHLY and CDR2 is FYNNEI. There are 17 residues in the CDR3. V lost 5 bases to trimming and J lost 5 bases, with 21 bases between them. Written as DNA, the CDR3 is TGTGCCAGCAGTCCACAGGGGCGGCTTGGAGGGACCGGGGAGCTGTTTTTT. Translating it yields CASSPQGRLGGTGELFF.

J is TRBJ2-7 and V is TRBV2; the match to TRBD1 covers 10 bases. Trimming took 6 bases from V and 3 from J; bases not matched to a gene: 17. The CDR3 has 18 amino acids. CDR1 and CDR2 (germline): SNHLY, FYNNEI. CDR3 bases: TGTGCCAGCAGAAGGAGCCGGGACAGGGGTGTCTCTGGCTACGAGCAGTACTTC. It encodes CASRRSRDRGVSGYEQYF.

The chain employs TRBV9 and TRBJ1-1; TRBD1 matches at 9 bases. V gave up 0 bases and J gave up 11 bases; unmatched junction bases: 8. CDR1 is SGDLS and CDR2 is YYNGEE in the germline V gene. CDR3 length: 14 amino acids. The CDR3 is CASSVGDREALAFF. The DNA for the CDR3 is TGTGCCAGCAGCGTAGGGGACAGGGAAGCATTGGCTTTCTTT.

The chain links TRBV29-1 to TRBJ2-7; 8 bases are shared with TRBD1. This CDR3 comprises 12 residues. Germline trimming cut 3 bases from V and 4 bases from J; bases unmatched to any gene: 2. Per the germline V gene, CDR1 is SQVTM and CDR2 is ANQGSEA. The CDR3 protein is CSVEDREYEQYF. As DNA, the CDR3 is TGCAGCGTTGAGGACAGGGAATACGAGCAGTACTTC.

This rearrangement joins TRBV30 to TRBJ1-3; TRBD1 agrees at 7 bases. With V trimmed by 4 bases and J by 2 bases, 2 bases remained unmatched. Germline-derived CDR1 and CDR2 are GTSNPN and SVGIG (reference sequence). The CDR3 length is 13 residues. In DNA form, the CDR3 reads TGTGCCTGGATGAGGGGGCCTGGAAACACCATATATTTT. Its protein product is CAWMRGPGNTIYF.

This rearrangement joins TRBV6-1 to TRBJ2-5, with 10 bases lining up with TRBD1. The CDR3 has 13 residues. In germline, CDR1 is MNHNS, CDR2 SASEGT. V dropped 6 bases and J dropped 2; count of bases not matched to a gene: 0. Written as DNA, the CDR3 is TGTGCCAGCAGGGACAGGGGGCAAGAGACCCAGTACTTC. This gives the protein CASRDRGQETQYF.

The rearrangement joins TRBV7-2 to TRBJ1-4, with 7 bases aligning to TRBD1. The CDR3 consists of 18 residues. Germline CDR1 reads SGHTA; CDR2 reads FQGNSA. Trimming at V came to 5 bases and at J to 4 bases, leaving 16 bases not matched to a gene. CDR3 amino acids: CASSLGTAGRRGNEKLFF. The CDR3, as DNA: TGTGCCAGCAGCCTTGGGACAGCCGGCCGGAGGGGTAATGAAAAACTGTTTTTT.

V usage is TRBV12-5 and J usage is TRBJ1-1; D ambiguous. The CDR3 runs to 15 residues. V was pared by 6 bases and J by 7 bases, with 21 bases between. From germline, CDR1 is LGHNT and CDR2 FRNRAP. The CDR3 reads CASGSGETGPHEAFF. The CDR3 DNA sequence: TGTGCTAGTGGGTCCGGAGAAACTGGTCCTCATGAAGCTTTCTTT.

The V and J genes are TRBV7-9 and TRBJ2-1; the match to TRBD1 covers 9 bases. With V trimmed by 6 bases and J by 9 bases, 15 bases remained unmatched. This CDR3 is 16 amino acids long. Looked up from germline, CDR1 is SEHNR and CDR2 is FQNEAQ (reference sequence). CDR3 DNA sequence: TGTGCCAGCAGACCTACCACCTCGGGACAGGGAGGTGAGCAGTTCTTC. This gives the protein CASRPTTSGQGGEQFF. The full variable domain, completed using reference TRBV7-9 and TRBJ2-1, is DTGVSQNPRHKITKRGQNVTFRCDPISEHNRLYWYRQTLGQGPEFLTYFQNEAQLEKSRLLSDRFSAERPKGSFSTLEIQRTEQGDSAMYLCASRPTTSGQGGEQFFGPGTRLTVL.

The chain recombines TRBV15 with TRBJ1-5; D call uncertain. The V end was cut by 8 bases, the J end by 2 bases, with 13 bases between. The CDR3 sequence is 14 residues long. Germline V lookup: CDR1 LNHNV, CDR2 YYDKDF (reference sequence). The CDR3 loop reads CATGILRGNQPQHF. CDR3 sequence (DNA): TGTGCCACCGGTATTTTGCGGGGCAATCAGCCCCAGCATTTT.

The V call is TRBV28, the J call TRBJ2-3; 8 bases match TRBD2. The trim removed 2 bases at V and 5 bases at J, leaving 6 bases unmatched. This CDR3 is built from 15 residues. Germline lookup yields CDR1 MDHEN and CDR2 SYDVKM. This chain's CDR3 is CASSLNGRVGDTQYF. In nucleotides, the CDR3 is TGTGCCAGCAGTTTAAACGGGAGGGTGGGAGATACGCAGTATTTT.

This clone was counted once. The gene calls are TRBV6-1 and TRBJ2-2, with D possibly being TRBD2 (5 bases). Germline CDR1 MNHNS, CDR2 SASEGT. The V gene lost 8 bases and the J gene lost 3 bases, with 13 bases spanning the gap. This CDR3 contains 14 residues. The CDR3 DNA reads as TGTGCCAGCTTGGATCGGGGATACACCGGGGAGCTGTTTTTT. Protein: CASLDRGYTGELFF.